The 28 T cell receptor beta chains in this list originate from one sample, sequenced in a study of blood T cell repertoires in COVID-19 (dated by TCRdb to about 2020). Libraries were built with the immunoSEQ multiplex PCR assay. TCRdb carries this immuneACCESS record with in-frame sequences only. Its versions omit some clonotypes, under half of them owing to an unresolved V gene in the studies checked, with the rest unexplained. The sample includes 350,000 to 450,000 clones, with approximately 88% observed a single time. The top ten hold around 1.2% of the sample. What was sequenced was peripheral blood. The receptors shown here come from a man aged 35 to 55 with acute or convalescent COVID-19.

The V and J genes are TRBV25-1 and TRBJ2-5; D is possibly TRBD2 (7 bases). V shed 0 bases and J shed 7 bases, with 21 bases lying between them. Germline lookup yields CDR1 MGHDK and CDR2 SYGVNS. The CDR3 runs to 17 residues. The CDR3 reads CASSEYNSLRGPGTQYF. The CDR3 bases are TGTGCCAGCAGTGAATATAATTCTTTGCGGGGGCCCGGGACCCAGTACTTC.

This chain connects TRBV5-1 to TRBJ2-3; 8 bases agree with TRBD2. V lost 2 bases, J lost 6 bases, and 5 bases stayed unmatched. CDR3 length: 14 residues. Per germline, CDR1 SGHRS and CDR2 YFSETQ. The CDR3 nucleotides are TGCGCCAGCAGCTTAGGACTAGCAGCGGATACGCAGTATTTT. Translation gives CASSLGLAADTQYF.

This clone was detected only a few times. The chain recombines TRBV20-1 with TRBJ1-1, with D uncertain. There are 13 residues in the CDR3. Trimming removed 3 bases at V and 0 bases at J, with 8 bases between. In germline, CDR1 is DFQATT, CDR2 SNEGSKA (reference sequence). The CDR3 loop reads CSASSEMNTEAFF. CDR3 nucleotide sequence: TGCAGTGCTAGTTCAGAAATGAACACTGAAGCTTTCTTT.

CDR3 region: CASEEGSYEQYF. The CDR3 DNA reads as TGTGCCAGCGAGGAGGGGTCCTACGAGCAGTACTTC. V usage is TRBV28 and J usage is TRBJ2-7; D possibly corresponds to TRBD2 (6 bases). The CDR3 is made up of 12 amino acids. Germline CDR1 reads MDHEN; CDR2 reads SYDVKM. V was trimmed by 8 bases and J by 1 base, leaving 9 bases between them.

The count of this clone is one. V gene TRBV19 combines with J gene TRBJ2-1; 12 nucleotides match TRBD2. Trimming cost V 4 bases and J 6 bases; bases outside gene matches: 4. Looked up from germline, CDR1 is LNHDA and CDR2 is SQIVND (reference sequence). The CDR3 is 15 amino acids. CDR3 nucleotide sequence: TGTGCCAGTAGTACTGGACTAGCGGGGACCAATGAGCAGTTCTTC. Translating gives CASSTGLAGTNEQFF.

The V gene is TRBV6-5, the J gene TRBJ2-1, with D possibly matching TRBD1 (6 bases). The germline V gene has CDR1 MNHEY and CDR2 SVGAGI. The V end lost 6 bases, the J end lost 8 bases, and 14 bases lay between the germline ends. The CDR3 is 13 residues long. CDR3 protein: CASRSTGMDEQFF. The DNA for the CDR3 is TGTGCCAGCAGAAGTACAGGGATGGATGAGCAGTTCTTC.

CDR3 residues: CASSYLAGAPYNEQFF. The DNA for the CDR3 is TGTGCCAGCAGTTACCTAGCGGGTGCTCCCTACAATGAGCAGTTCTTC. The chain couples TRBV6-6 to TRBJ2-1; 8 bases align to TRBD2. V was pared by 2 bases and J by 2 bases, with 5 bases of the junction left unmatched. The CDR3 consists of 16 residues. The germline CDR1 and CDR2 sequences are MNHNY and SVGAGI (reference sequence).

This chain links TRBV30 with TRBJ1-1, with D possibly matching TRBD1 (6 bases). Germline CDR1 and CDR2: GTSNPN and SVGIG (reference sequence). The CDR3 length is 12 residues. CDR3 nucleotide sequence: TGTGCGGGGGCAACCATGAACACTGAAGCTTTCTTT. Translation gives CAGATMNTEAFF.

CDR3 region: CASSWPAVNTEAFF. The CDR3 DNA reads TGTGCCAGCAGCTGGCCGGCGGTCAACACTGAAGCTTTCTTT. The V gene is TRBV5-8, the J gene TRBJ1-1; D not certain. The CDR3 totals 14 residues. From germline, CDR1 is SGHTS and CDR2 YDEGEE. Trimming shortened V by 3 bases and J by 2 bases, and 11 bases separated the two germline ends.

Details on this clone: Within the sample, other DNA sequences also encode this same CDR3. The chain uses TRBV7-2 and TRBJ1-2; 8 nucleotides line up with TRBD1. Trimming cost V 1 base and J 4 bases; bases outside gene matches: 2. The CDR3 has 14 amino acids. The germline V gene encodes CDR1 SGHTA and CDR2 FQGNSA. DNA for the CDR3: TGTGCCAGCAGCTTAGGCGGGACAGGCTATGGCTACACCTTC. This gives the protein CASSLGGTGYGYTF. Complete variable domain (other parts from reference TRBV7-2 and TRBJ1-2): GAGVSQSPSNKVTEKGKDVELRCDPISGHTALYWYRQSLGQGLEFLIYFQGNSAPDKSGLPSDRFSAERTGGSVSTLTIQRTQQEDSAVYLCASSLGGTGYGYTFGSGTRLTVV.

This clone has only one observation. This chain links TRBV3-1 (or the pseudogene TRBV3-2) with TRBJ2-7; D is ambiguous. The CDR3 length is 14 residues. In germline, CDR1 is LGHDT, CDR2 YNNKEL (reference sequence). V was clipped by 1 base and J by 4 bases, with 11 bases between them. In DNA form, the CDR3 reads TGTGCCAGCAGCCAAGTTCGCGGTGCGTACGAGCAGTACTTC. It codes for CASSQVRGAYEQYF.

Notes on this clone: This same CDR3 is encoded by further DNA sequences in the sample. This chain connects TRBV6-1 to TRBJ2-7, with 10 nucleotides matching TRBD1. V lost 2 bases, J lost 4 bases, and 5 bases stayed unmatched. Germline lookup yields CDR1 MNHNS and CDR2 SASEGT. This CDR3 spans 15 amino acids. CDR3 sequence (DNA): TGTGCCAGCAGTGAAACTGGGACAGGGGCGTACGAGCAGTACTTC. Amino acids: CASSETGTGAYEQYF.

In its sample, this clone was seen a few times. Written as DNA, the CDR3 is TGTGCCAGCAGTTCCTGGGGAGCGGGCAACACCGGGGAGCTGTTTTTT. Amino acids: CASSSWGAGNTGELFF. The chain recombines TRBV27 with TRBJ2-2, with a weak D call TRBD2 (6 bases). Trimming took 4 bases from V and 2 from J, leaving 14 bases between them. This CDR3 is 16 amino acids long. Germline V gene sequence: CDR1 MNHEY, CDR2 SMNVEV (reference sequence).

This chain links TRBV19 with TRBJ1-5, with 9 bases aligning to TRBD1. CDR1 and CDR2 from the germline V gene are LNHDA and SQIVND (reference sequence). J lost 6 bases, V lost 3 bases, and 9 bases had no gene match. The CDR3 has 16 residues. The CDR3 loop reads CASSIATGGLSQPQHF. The CDR3 nucleotides are TGTGCCAGTAGTATTGCTACAGGGGGCCTGAGTCAGCCCCAGCATTTT.

This clone was seen a single time. The chain combines TRBV27 with TRBJ1-2, with D possibly TRBD1 on 5 matching bases. Per germline, CDR1 MNHEY and CDR2 SMNVEV (reference sequence). This CDR3 is 13 amino acids long. The ends were cut back, 2 bases at V and 4 bases at J, with 8 bases in the middle. Here the CDR3 DNA reads TGTGCCAGCAGTTTAGGGGCCTCCTATGGCTACACCTTC. Translating gives CASSLGASYGYTF.

The chain carries TRBV28 and TRBJ2-7; maybe TRBD1 (6 bases). The CDR3 extends over 15 amino acids. V was pared by 6 bases and J by 1 base, with 16 bases between. Germline CDR1 is MDHEN and CDR2 is SYDVKM. CDR3 coding DNA: TGTGCCAGCAGCTCGTTTTCTGGACAGTCCTACGAGCAGTACTTC. This encodes CASSSFSGQSYEQYF.

This clone was seen once. The chain couples TRBV12-3 or TRBV12-4 to TRBJ1-2; 9 bases are a match to TRBD1. The CDR3 extends over 13 amino acids. Trimming removed 2 bases from V and 8 bases from J; junction bases left unmatched: 3. CDR3 loop: CASSLLTGGGYTF. Written as DNA, the CDR3 is TGTGCCAGCAGTTTACTCACAGGGGGCGGCTACACCTTC.

The J gene is TRBJ1-1, the V gene TRBV6-2 or TRBV6-3; D is undetermined. V was pared by 6 bases and J by 4 bases, with 30 bases between. The length of the CDR3 is 19 residues. Germline CDR1 and CDR2: MNHEY and SVGEGT. CDR3: CASSPSPAGHRGPSTEAFF. The CDR3 DNA is TGTGCCAGCAGCCCCTCCCCGGCTGGGCACCGCGGGCCTAGCACTGAAGCTTTCTTT.

The chain joins TRBV6-4 to TRBJ1-6; TRBD1 matches 7 bases. The CDR3 extends over 14 amino acids. Germline V lookup: CDR1 MRHNA, CDR2 SNTAGT. Trimming cost V 5 bases and J 9 bases; bases outside gene matches: 7. In nucleotides, the CDR3 is TGTGCCAGCAGTTCCGACAGGGATCGTTCACCCCTCCACTTT. Amino acids: CASSSDRDRSPLHF.

The rearrangement joins TRBV4-1 to TRBJ1-6; the D is unclear. The germline CDR1 and CDR2 sequences are MGHRA and YSYEKL. The CDR3 is made up of 16 amino acids. The V gene lost 1 base and the J gene lost 6 bases, with 13 bases spanning the gap. The CDR3 is CASSQAPGGINSPLHF. CDR3 coding DNA: TGCGCCAGCAGCCAAGCCCCAGGAGGTATTAATTCACCCCTCCACTTT.

The V and J genes are TRBV9 and TRBJ1-2; D is perhaps TRBD1 (5 bases). V lost 0 bases to trimming and J lost 8 bases, with 14 bases between them. The CDR3 is made up of 14 amino acids. Germline V lookup: CDR1 SGDLS, CDR2 YYNGEE. CDR3 DNA: TGTGCCAGCAGCGTAGGGCAGGGTGGTGACGGCTACACCTTC. Residues: CASSVGQGGDGYTF.

The V gene is TRBV7-2, the J gene TRBJ1-4; D is unresolved. CDR3 length: 15 residues. Trimming shortened V by 3 bases and J by 5 bases, and 13 bases separated the two germline ends. CDR1 and CDR2 (germline): SGHTA, FQGNSA. Here the CDR3 reads CASSFTRAFNEKLFF. In DNA form, the CDR3 reads TGTGCCAGCAGCTTTACTCGCGCCTTCAATGAAAAACTGTTTTTT.

The chain uses TRBV19 and TRBJ1-4, with D unresolved. Trimming took off 3 bases at V and 2 bases at J, with 7 bases between the two ends. The CDR3 runs to 14 residues. The germline V gene has CDR1 LNHDA and CDR2 SQIVND (reference sequence). The CDR3 reads CASSIERTNEKLFF. As DNA, the CDR3 is TGTGCCAGTAGTATTGAGAGGACTAATGAAAAACTGTTTTTT.

The V call is TRBV18, the J call TRBJ1-3; 9 positions agree with TRBD1. The junction had 5 bases not matched to a gene; V was cut back by 2 bases and J by 0 bases. There are 17 residues in the CDR3. From germline, CDR1 is KGHSH and CDR2 LQKENI. The CDR3, as DNA: TGTGCCAGCTCACCAGGGGACAGGGTCACCTCTGGAAACACCATATATTTT. Protein product: CASSPGDRVTSGNTIYF. Full variable domain (rest looked up from reference TRBV18 and TRBJ1-3): NAGVMQNPRHLVRRRGQEARLRCSPMKGHSHVYWYRQLPEEGLKFMVYLQKENIIDESGMPKERFSAEFPKEGPSILRIQQVVRGDSAAYFCASSPGDRVTSGNTIYFGEGSWLTVV.

The chain carries TRBV7-3 and TRBJ2-1; 10 nucleotides line up with TRBD2. Germline V gene data show CDR1 as SGHTA and CDR2 as FQGTGA. CDR3 length: 15 residues. The J segment lost 7 bases and the V segment lost 5 bases, leaving 8 bases of the junction unmatched. The CDR3 loop is CASSPGTSVGNEQFF. The CDR3 nucleotides are TGTGCCAGCAGCCCCGGGACTAGCGTCGGGAATGAGCAGTTCTTC.

The rearrangement uses TRBV28 and TRBJ1-1, with 9 bases fitting TRBD1. J was trimmed by 1 base and V by 6 bases; bases with no gene match: 3. Germline V gene sequence: CDR1 MDHEN, CDR2 SYDVKM. The CDR3 is 14 amino acids. The CDR3 is CASRKGQGNTEAFF. The CDR3 bases are TGTGCCAGCAGAAAGGGACAGGGGAACACTGAAGCTTTCTTT. Full variable domain (remainder filled in from reference TRBV28 and TRBJ1-1): DVKVTQSSRYLVKRTGEKVFLECVQDMDHENMFWYRQDPGLGLRLIYFSYDVKMKEKGDIPEGYSVSREKKERFSLILESASTNQTSMYLCASRKGQGNTEAFFGQGTRLTVV.

The V gene is TRBV12-3 or TRBV12-4, the J gene TRBJ2-7; 7 bases fit TRBD2. The CDR3 length is 12 residues. V shed 5 bases, J shed 5 bases, and the junction held 3 bases outside the gene matches. The CDR3 is CASSVGGDEQYF. Here the CDR3 DNA reads TGTGCCAGCAGTGTGGGAGGGGACGAGCAGTACTTC.

The chain has TRBV27 and TRBJ1-2; 11 bases are a match to TRBD1. With 4 bases clipped from V and 4 bases from J, the junction kept 5 bases outside the gene matches. Germline CDR1 reads MNHEY; CDR2 reads SMNVEV (reference sequence). This CDR3 is built from 15 residues. This CDR3 is CASSSRTGGVYGYTF. The CDR3 DNA sequence: TGTGCCAGCAGTTCCAGGACAGGGGGCGTCTATGGCTACACCTTC.